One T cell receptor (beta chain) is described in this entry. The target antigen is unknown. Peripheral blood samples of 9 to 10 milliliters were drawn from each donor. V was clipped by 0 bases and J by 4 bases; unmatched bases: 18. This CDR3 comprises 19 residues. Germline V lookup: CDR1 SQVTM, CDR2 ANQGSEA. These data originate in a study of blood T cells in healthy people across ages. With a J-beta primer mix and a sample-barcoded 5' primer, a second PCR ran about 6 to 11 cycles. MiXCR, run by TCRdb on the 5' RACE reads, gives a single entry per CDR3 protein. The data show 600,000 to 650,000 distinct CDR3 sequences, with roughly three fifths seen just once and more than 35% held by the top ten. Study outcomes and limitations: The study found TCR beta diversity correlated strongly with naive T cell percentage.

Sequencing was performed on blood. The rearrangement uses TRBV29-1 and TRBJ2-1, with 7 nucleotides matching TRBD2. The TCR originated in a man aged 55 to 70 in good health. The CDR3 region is CSVEDRKERGTLFYNEQFF. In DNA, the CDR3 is TGCAGCGTTGAAGATCGAAAAGAGCGGGGTACCCTTTTTTACAATGAGCAGTTCTTC.